Following are 8 T cell receptor beta chains from one sample sequenced in a study of blood T cell repertoires in COVID-19. Some clones are missing from TCRdb's copy, which holds only in-frame ones; the method was immunoSEQ multiplex PCR. The sample holds about 200,000 clones; roughly 94% are singletons and the top ten take 0.76%. The sample comprised peripheral blood. The receptors derive from a man aged 25-45 years with COVID-19, enrolled during active disease.

V is TRBV19 and J is TRBJ2-5; 11 bases fit TRBD2. Trimming cost V 3 bases and J 4 bases; bases outside gene matches: 10. The CDR3 contains 17 residues. Germline loops: CDR1 LNHDA, CDR2 SQIVND (reference sequence). As DNA, the CDR3 is TGTGCCAGTAGTATGGCCCAACGCCTAGCGGGAGGAGAGACCCAGTACTTC. It yields the protein CASSMAQRLAGGETQYF. Full variable domain (rest looked up from reference TRBV19 and TRBJ2-5): DGGITQSPKYLFRKEGQNVTLSCEQNLNHDAMYWYRQDPGQGLRLIYYSQIVNDFQKGDIAEGYSVSREKKESFPLTVTSAQKNPTAFYLCASSMAQRLAGGETQYFGPGTRLLVL.

The CDR3 loop is CASSLMTLTPGLAGSGELFF. Written as DNA, the CDR3 is TGTGCCAGCAGCTTAATGACCCTCACACCGGGACTAGCGGGCTCCGGGGAGCTGTTTTTT. This chain links TRBV7-3 with TRBJ2-2, with 12 bases aligning to TRBD2. V shed 1 base, J shed 6 bases, and the junction held 15 bases outside the gene matches. The germline gives CDR1 SGHTA, CDR2 FQGTGA. The CDR3 loop spans 20 amino acids.

V gene TRBV19 combines with J gene TRBJ1-2; 9 positions agree with TRBD1. The junction had 15 bases not matched to a gene; V was cut back by 7 bases and J by 6 bases. The CDR3 loop spans 16 amino acids. CDR1 and CDR2 from the germline V gene are LNHDA and SQIVND (reference sequence). The CDR3 protein is CASKGEYNRGLDGYTF. In DNA, the CDR3 is TGTGCCAGTAAGGGGGAGTACAACAGGGGGCTGGATGGCTACACCTTC.

The CDR3 DNA reads TGTGCCAGCAGCCAAGACAGGGCCTCCTATGGCTACACCTTC. Its translation is CASSQDRASYGYTF. The chain uses TRBV3-1 (or the pseudogene TRBV3-2) and TRBJ1-2, with D tentatively TRBD1 (5 bases). CDR1 and CDR2 (germline): LGHDT, YNNKEL (reference sequence). The V gene lost 0 bases and the J gene lost 4 bases, with 9 bases spanning the gap. The CDR3 sequence is 14 residues long.

The chain employs TRBV10-1 and TRBJ2-1; a possible D gene is TRBD2 (5 bases). The ends were cut back, 0 bases at V and 4 bases at J, with 7 bases in the middle. CDR1 and CDR2 from the germline V gene are WNHNN and SYGVQD (reference sequence). The CDR3 extends over 14 amino acids. The CDR3 region has the DNA TGCGCCAGCAGTGAGTCGACGGGGTACAATGAGCAGTTCTTC. Its translation: CASSESTGYNEQFF.

This clone showed up just a few times. This chain joins TRBV3-1 (or the pseudogene TRBV3-2) and TRBJ1-5; D may be TRBD1 (5 bases). The germline V gene has CDR1 LGHDT and CDR2 YNNKEL (reference sequence). This CDR3 has 15 residues. Trimming removed 0 bases at V and 4 bases at J, with 10 bases between. The CDR3 nucleotides are TGTGCCAGCAGCCAAGATGCTCGGGGGAATCAGCCCCAGCATTTT. It is translated as CASSQDARGNQPQHF.

The chain links TRBV12-3 or TRBV12-4 to TRBJ1-1, with D perhaps TRBD1 (6 bases). This CDR3 region has 13 residues. Trimming removed 6 bases from V and 1 base from J, with 9 bases in between. The CDR3 bases are TGTGCCAGCAGCCAGGGGAGGAACACTGAAGCTTTCTTT. It specifies CASSQGRNTEAFF.

The chain uses TRBV19 and TRBJ1-3; D not certain. The V end was cut by 5 bases, the J end by 5 bases, with 13 bases between. The CDR3 is made up of 14 amino acids. Germline assignment: CDR1 LNHDA and CDR2 SQIVND (reference sequence). The CDR3 sequence is CASSSARLRNTIYF. The CDR3 DNA reads TGTGCCAGTAGTTCCGCCCGTCTAAGAAACACCATATATTTT.